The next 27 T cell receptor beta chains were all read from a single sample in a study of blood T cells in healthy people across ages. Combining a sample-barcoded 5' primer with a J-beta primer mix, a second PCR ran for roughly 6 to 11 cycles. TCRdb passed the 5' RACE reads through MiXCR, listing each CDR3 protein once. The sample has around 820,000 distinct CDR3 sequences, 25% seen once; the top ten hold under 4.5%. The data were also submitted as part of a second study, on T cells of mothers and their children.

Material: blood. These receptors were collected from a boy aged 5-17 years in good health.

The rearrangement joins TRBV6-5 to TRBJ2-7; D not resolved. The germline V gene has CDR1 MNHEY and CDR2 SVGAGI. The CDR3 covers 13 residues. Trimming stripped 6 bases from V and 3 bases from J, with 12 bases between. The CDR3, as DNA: TGTGCCAGCAGGACATCTTTGGGCTACGAGCAGTACTTC. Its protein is CASRTSLGYEQYF.

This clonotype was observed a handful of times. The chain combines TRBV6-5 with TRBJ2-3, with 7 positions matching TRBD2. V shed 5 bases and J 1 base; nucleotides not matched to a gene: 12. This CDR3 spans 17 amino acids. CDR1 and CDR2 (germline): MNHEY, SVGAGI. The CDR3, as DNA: TGTGCCAGCAGTCTCGAGGGGACTATATCAGGCACAGATACGCAGTATTTT. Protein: CASSLEGTISGTDTQYF.

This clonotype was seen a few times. For the CDR3, the DNA is TGCAGCCACTCGGGCCAGGGGAGCACAGATACGCAGTATTTT. Protein: CSHSGQGSTDTQYF. The rearrangement uses TRBV29-1 and TRBJ2-3; D may be TRBD1 (6 bases). Germline CDR1 SQVTM, CDR2 ANQGSEA. This CDR3 has 14 residues. The V end lost 8 bases, the J end lost 0 bases, and 15 bases lay between the germline ends.

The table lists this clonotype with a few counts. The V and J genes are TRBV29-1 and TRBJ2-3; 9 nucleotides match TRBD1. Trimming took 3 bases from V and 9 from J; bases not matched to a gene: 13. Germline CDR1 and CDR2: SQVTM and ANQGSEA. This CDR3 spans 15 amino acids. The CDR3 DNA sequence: TGCAGCGTTGAGGAAACAGGGGGCGGCCTACGGACGCAGTATTTT. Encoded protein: CSVEETGGGLRTQYF.

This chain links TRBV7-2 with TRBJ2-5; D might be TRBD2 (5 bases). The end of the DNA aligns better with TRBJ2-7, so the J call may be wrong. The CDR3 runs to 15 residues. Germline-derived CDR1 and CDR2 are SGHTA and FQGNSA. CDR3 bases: TGTGCCAGCAGCCAAACGGGAACATTGGCCTACGAGCAGTACTTC. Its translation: CASSQTGTLAYEQYF.

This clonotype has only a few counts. In DNA form, the CDR3 reads TGTGCCAGCAGTGAACTAAGCGGGCACAACTCCTACGAGCAGTACTTC. Translated: CASSELSGHNSYEQYF. The rearrangement joins TRBV28 to TRBJ2-7; D is perhaps TRBD2 (6 bases). CDR3 length: 16 amino acids. CDR1 MDHEN and CDR2 SYDVKM come from the germline V gene. The germline V and J ends were trimmed by 5 bases and 0 bases, with 17 bases remaining between them.

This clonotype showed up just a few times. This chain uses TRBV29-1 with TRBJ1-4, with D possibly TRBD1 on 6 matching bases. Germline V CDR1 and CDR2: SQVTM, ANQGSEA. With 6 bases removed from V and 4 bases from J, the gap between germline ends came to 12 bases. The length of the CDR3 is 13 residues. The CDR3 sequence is CSVRGHVNEKLFF. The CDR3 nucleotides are TGCAGCGTGAGGGGACACGTTAATGAAAAACTGTTTTTT. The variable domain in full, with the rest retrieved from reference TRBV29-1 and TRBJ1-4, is SAVISQKPSRDICQRGTSLTIQCQVDSQVTMMFWYRQQPGQSLTLIATANQGSEATYESGFVIDKFPISRPNLTFSTLTVSNMSPEDSSIYLCSVRGHVNEKLFFGSGTQLSVL.

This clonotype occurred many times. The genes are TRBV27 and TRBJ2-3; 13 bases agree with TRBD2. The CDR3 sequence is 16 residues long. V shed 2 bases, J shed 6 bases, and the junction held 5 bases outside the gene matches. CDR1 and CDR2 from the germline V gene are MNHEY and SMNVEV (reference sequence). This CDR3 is CASSLKGLAGSDTQYF. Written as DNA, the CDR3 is TGTGCCAGCAGTTTAAAGGGACTAGCGGGAAGTGATACGCAGTATTTT.

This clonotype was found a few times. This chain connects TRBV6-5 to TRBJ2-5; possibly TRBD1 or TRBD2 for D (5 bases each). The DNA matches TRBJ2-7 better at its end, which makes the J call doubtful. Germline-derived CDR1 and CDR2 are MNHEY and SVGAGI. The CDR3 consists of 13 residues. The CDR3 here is CASRSGTGLEQYF. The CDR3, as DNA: TGTGCCAGCAGATCCGGGACGGGGCTCGAGCAGTACTTC.

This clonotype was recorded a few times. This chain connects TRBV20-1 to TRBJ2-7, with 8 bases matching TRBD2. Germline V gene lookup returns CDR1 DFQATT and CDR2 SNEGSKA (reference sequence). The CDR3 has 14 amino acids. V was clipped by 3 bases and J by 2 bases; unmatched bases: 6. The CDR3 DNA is TGCAGTGCTAGGAGCGGGGGCGGGACCTACGAGCAGTACTTC. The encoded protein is CSARSGGGTYEQYF.

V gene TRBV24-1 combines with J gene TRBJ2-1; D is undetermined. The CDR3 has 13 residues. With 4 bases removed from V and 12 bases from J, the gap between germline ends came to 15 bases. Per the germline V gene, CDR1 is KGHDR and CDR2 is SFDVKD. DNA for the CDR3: TGTGCCACCAGTGACCCCCTACACACCGTGCAGTTCTTC. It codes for CATSDPLHTVQFF.

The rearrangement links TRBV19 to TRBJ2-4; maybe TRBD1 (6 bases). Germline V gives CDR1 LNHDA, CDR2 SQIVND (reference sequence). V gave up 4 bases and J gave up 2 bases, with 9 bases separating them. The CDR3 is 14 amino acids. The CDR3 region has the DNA TGTGCCAGTAGTAATCAGGGGACCAAAAACATTCAGTACTTC. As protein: CASSNQGTKNIQYF.

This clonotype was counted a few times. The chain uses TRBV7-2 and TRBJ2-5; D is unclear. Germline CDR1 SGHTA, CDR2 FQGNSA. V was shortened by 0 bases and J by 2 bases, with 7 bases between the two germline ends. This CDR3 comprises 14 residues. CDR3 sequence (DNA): TGTGCCAGCAGCTTAGCACGAGGTCAAGAGACCCAGTACTTC. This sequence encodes CASSLARGQETQYF.

CDR3 sequence reads: CASRQSTNEKLFF. DNA of the CDR3: TGTGCCAGTCGACAGTCAACTAATGAAAAACTGTTTTTT. The chain uses TRBV6-5 and TRBJ1-4, with a tentative D call TRBD1 (5 bases). The V end was cut by 9 bases, the J end by 0 bases, with 8 bases between. Germline lookup yields CDR1 MNHEY and CDR2 SVGAGI. The CDR3 is made up of 13 amino acids.

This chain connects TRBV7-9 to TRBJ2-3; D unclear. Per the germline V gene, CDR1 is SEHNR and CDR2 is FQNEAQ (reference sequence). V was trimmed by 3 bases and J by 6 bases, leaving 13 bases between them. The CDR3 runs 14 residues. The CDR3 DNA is TGTGCCAGCAGCTTCTCGCGGCAGGAGGATACGCAGTATTTT. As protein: CASSFSRQEDTQYF.

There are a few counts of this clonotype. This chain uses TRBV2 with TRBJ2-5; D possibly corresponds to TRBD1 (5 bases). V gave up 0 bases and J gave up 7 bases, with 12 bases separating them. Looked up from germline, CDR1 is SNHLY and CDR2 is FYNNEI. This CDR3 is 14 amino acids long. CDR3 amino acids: CASSEAPGLGTQYF. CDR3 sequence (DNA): TGTGCCAGCAGTGAAGCGCCAGGGCTGGGGACCCAGTACTTC.

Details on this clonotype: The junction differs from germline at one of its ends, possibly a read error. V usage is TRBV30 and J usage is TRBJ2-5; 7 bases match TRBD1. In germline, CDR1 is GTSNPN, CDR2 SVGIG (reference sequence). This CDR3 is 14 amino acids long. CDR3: CAWISGDSQEAQYF. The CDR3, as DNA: TGTGCCTGGATTTCCGGGGACAGCCAAGAGGCCCAGTACTTC.

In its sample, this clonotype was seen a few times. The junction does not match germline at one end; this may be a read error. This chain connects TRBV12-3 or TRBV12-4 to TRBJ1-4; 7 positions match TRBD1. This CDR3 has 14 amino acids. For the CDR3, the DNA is TGTACCAGCAGTTATGGAGGGGGCGATGAAAAACTGTTTTTT. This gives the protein CTSSYGGGDEKLFF.

As DNA, the CDR3 is TGTGCCATCAGAACCCCTTTGGGACTAGCGGGAATTAATGAGCAGTTCTTC. This codes for CAIRTPLGLAGINEQFF. The V and J genes are TRBV10-3 and TRBJ2-1; 13 positions match TRBD2. Losses at the gene ends were 6 bases for V and 7 bases for J; bases not matched to a gene: 12. Germline lookup yields CDR1 ENHRY and CDR2 SYGVKD. This CDR3 comprises 17 residues.

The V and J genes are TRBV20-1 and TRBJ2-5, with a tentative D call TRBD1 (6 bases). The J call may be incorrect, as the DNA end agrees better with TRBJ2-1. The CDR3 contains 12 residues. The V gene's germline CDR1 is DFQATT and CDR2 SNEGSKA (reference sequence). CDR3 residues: CSAGRGSNEQFF. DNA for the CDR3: TGCAGTGCTGGAAGGGGGTCCAATGAGCAGTTCTTC.

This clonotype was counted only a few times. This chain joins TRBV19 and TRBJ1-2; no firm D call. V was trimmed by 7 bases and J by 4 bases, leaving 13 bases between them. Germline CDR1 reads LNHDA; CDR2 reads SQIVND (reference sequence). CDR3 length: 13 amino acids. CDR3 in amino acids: CASMAGRIYGYTF. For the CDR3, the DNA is TGTGCCAGTATGGCAGGAAGAATCTATGGCTACACCTTC.

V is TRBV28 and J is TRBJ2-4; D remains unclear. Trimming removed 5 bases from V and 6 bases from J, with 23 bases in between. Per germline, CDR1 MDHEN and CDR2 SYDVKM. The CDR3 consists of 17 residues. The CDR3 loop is CASSALTGSPNGNIQYF. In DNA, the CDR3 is TGTGCCAGCAGTGCCCTTACCGGGTCTCCTAACGGAAACATTCAGTACTTC.

The CDR3 protein is CSARGTGSWNTEAFF. The CDR3 DNA follows: TGCAGTGCTAGAGGGACAGGGTCCTGGAACACTGAAGCTTTCTTT. This sequence joins TRBV20-1 and TRBJ1-1; 8 positions match TRBD1. The CDR3 is 15 amino acids. Germline CDR1 reads DFQATT; CDR2 reads SNEGSKA (reference sequence). V shed 1 base and J 1 base; nucleotides not matched to a gene: 5.

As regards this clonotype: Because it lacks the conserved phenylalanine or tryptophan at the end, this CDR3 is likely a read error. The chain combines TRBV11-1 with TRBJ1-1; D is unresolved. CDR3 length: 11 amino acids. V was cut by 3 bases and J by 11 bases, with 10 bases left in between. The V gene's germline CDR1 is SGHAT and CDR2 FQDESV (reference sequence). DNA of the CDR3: TGTGCCAGCAGCTTGAAGGGTGGGGCTTTCCTT. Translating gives CASSLKGGAFL.

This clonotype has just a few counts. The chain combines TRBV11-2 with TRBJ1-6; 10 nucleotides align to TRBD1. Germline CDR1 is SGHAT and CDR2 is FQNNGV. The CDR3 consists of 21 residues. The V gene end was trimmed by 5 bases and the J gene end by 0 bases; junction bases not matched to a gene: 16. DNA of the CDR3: TGTGCCAGCAGCCAAACCGCGGGACAGGGGTTCCGGAGCTCCTATAATTCACCCCTCCACTTT. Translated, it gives CASSQTAGQGFRSSYNSPLHF.

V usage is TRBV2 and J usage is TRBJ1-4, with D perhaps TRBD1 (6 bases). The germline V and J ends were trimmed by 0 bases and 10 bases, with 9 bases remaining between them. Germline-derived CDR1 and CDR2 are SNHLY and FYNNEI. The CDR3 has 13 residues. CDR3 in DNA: TGTGCCAGCAGTGAAGCGACAGGTGGAAAACTGTTTTTT. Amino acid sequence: CASSEATGGKLFF.

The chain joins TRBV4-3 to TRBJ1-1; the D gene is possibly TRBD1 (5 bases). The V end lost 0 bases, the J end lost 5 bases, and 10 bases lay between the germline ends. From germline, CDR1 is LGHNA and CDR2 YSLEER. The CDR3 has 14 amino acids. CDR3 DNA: TGCGCCAGCAGCCAAGACTCAGGGCAGACTGAAGCTTTCTTT. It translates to CASSQDSGQTEAFF.